A single sample gave rise to the 5 T cell receptor beta chains below, sequenced in a study of regulatory T cells in long-lasting Graves disease. Time point indicated: newly diagnosed GD, antithyroid drugs for less than 3 months. TCR sequences were obtained from RNA taken from PBMCs. Library construction for TCR beta used iRepertoire HTBI primers and Arm-PCR of CDR3 regions. TCRdb processed the multiplex PCR reads anew with MiXCR; each CDR3 protein has one entry. The table records about 220,000 distinct CDR3 sequences, approximately 18% of them present only once. These data are also associated with another study on T cells in Graves' hyperthyroidism and ophthalmopathy.

The source material was peripheral blood mononuclear cells (PBMCs), sampled at new diagnosis, from a patient treated with antithyroid drugs. Receptors originate from a woman younger than 45 with Graves disease.

In this sample, this clonotype turned up many times. The chain carries TRBV27 and TRBJ1-6; D is undetermined. The V end was cut by 3 bases, the J end by 8 bases, with 8 bases between. This CDR3 has 13 residues. The V gene's germline CDR1 is MNHEY and CDR2 SMNVEV (reference sequence). CDR3 DNA sequence: TGTGCCAGCAGTTTGTACAGTTATTCACCCCTCCACTTT. The encoded protein is CASSLYSYSPLHF.

This chain connects TRBV3-1 to TRBJ1-4; 7 bases agree with TRBD1. The CDR3 consists of 17 residues. J was trimmed by 4 bases and V by 5 bases; bases with no gene match: 13. CDR1 is LGHDT, CDR2 YNNKEL, per germline (reference sequence). The CDR3 DNA reads as TGTGCCAGCAGCGGTCAGCTACTCAGGGGGGTTAATGAAAAACTGTTTTTT. Translated: CASSGQLLRGVNEKLFF.

This clonotype was recorded at least ten times. The rearrangement joins TRBV30 to TRBJ1-1; 7 bases agree with TRBD1. Trimming removed 0 bases from V and 3 bases from J; junction bases left unmatched: 4. Germline V CDR1 and CDR2: GTSNPN, SVGIG (reference sequence). The CDR3 is 14 amino acids. CDR3 amino acids: CAWSVYRGYTEAFF. DNA for the CDR3: TGTGCCTGGAGTGTATACAGGGGTTACACTGAAGCTTTCTTT.

This clonotype was seen a handful of times. This chain uses TRBV4-2 with TRBJ1-1, with a possible D match to TRBD1 (5 bases). Germline assignment: CDR1 LGHNA and CDR2 YNFKEQ. Trimming cost V 5 bases and J 1 base, with 11 bases left between them. The CDR3 length is 14 residues. Here the CDR3 DNA reads TGTGCCAGCAGCAAGTGGGGCGGGAACACTGAAGCTTTCTTT. Translating it yields CASSKWGGNTEAFF.

A word on this clonotype: Given a much more abundant clone one base away, this may be a read error. As the CDR3 is not closed by the conserved phenylalanine or tryptophan, this likely results from a read error. V gene TRBV7-3 combines with J gene TRBJ1-1; a weak D match, TRBD1 (6 bases). Germline V gene data show CDR1 as SGHTA and CDR2 as FQGTGA. The CDR3 sequence is 13 residues long. V was pared by 4 bases and J by 0 bases, with 6 bases between. CDR3 amino acids: CASSWTVNTEAFL. The CDR3 bases are TGTGCCAGCAGCTGGACAGTGAACACTGAAGCTTTCCTT.